This TCR beta chain comes out of a study of OX40 agonist ivuxolimab in advanced cancers. Method: immunoSEQ multiplex PCR; TCRdb's copy keeps in-frame clones and lacks some. Of about 120,000 clones listed, roughly 93% are singletons. This clone has just one count. The CDR3 is 14 residues long. V dropped 4 bases and J dropped 6; count of bases not matched to a gene: 6. Germline CDR1 SGHDN, CDR2 FVKESK. This sequence originates from an adult with an advanced solid tumor such as melanoma, head and neck, liver or kidney cancer. This sample comprised CD4+ or CD8+ T cells sorted from blood, obtained in a trial of the OX40 agonist ivuxolimab. The chain couples TRBV14 to TRBJ2-7; 10 nucleotides match TRBD2. DNA of the CDR3: TGTGCCAGCAGCCCGCGGACTAGCGGTAGCGAGCAGTACTTC. It is translated as CASSPRTSGSEQYF.